What follows are 19 T cell receptor beta chains derived from one specimen sequenced in a study of cytomegalovirus exposure and HLA in healthy donors. The primer mix had 60 Vbeta and 13 Jbeta primers. Produced via immunoSEQ multiplex PCR; TCRdb's table is partial and in-frame only. Seen in this sample are 100,000 to 150,000 clones; the ten most common clones hold 2% to 2.5%. The specimen was PBMCs. These receptors all come from a man aged 35-49 years in good health and CMV-seronegative.

The V and J genes are TRBV7-8 and TRBJ1-5; weak D call: TRBD1 (5 bases). Germline CDR1 SGHVS, CDR2 FQNEAQ. The ends were cut back, 5 bases at V and 5 bases at J, with 16 bases in the middle. The CDR3 contains 15 residues. The CDR3 region is CASSPHIGGDQPQHF. The CDR3 DNA follows: TGTGCCAGCAGCCCACATATCGGGGGAGATCAGCCCCAGCATTTT.

Here the CDR3 DNA reads TGTGCCAGTAGTATAGGACTAGCCCCAAGAGAGACCCAGTACTTC. Its translation is CASSIGLAPRETQYF. The rearrangement uses TRBV19 and TRBJ2-5; 7 bases are shared with TRBD2. This CDR3 spans 15 amino acids. The germline gives CDR1 LNHDA, CDR2 SQIVND (reference sequence). The trim removed 1 base at V and 4 bases at J, leaving 6 bases unmatched.

The V gene is TRBV7-6, the J gene TRBJ2-7; 13 nucleotides align to TRBD2. V was pared by 5 bases and J by 6 bases, with 7 bases of the junction left unmatched. Germline CDR1 is SGHVS and CDR2 is FNYEAQ. The CDR3 has 15 amino acids. The CDR3 nucleotides are TGTGCCAGCAGCCTCGGGACTAGCGGGGTTTCCGAGCAGTACTTC. Amino acids: CASSLGTSGVSEQYF.

The chain combines TRBV11-3 with TRBJ2-5, with TRBD2 matching 8 bases. The germline CDR1 and CDR2 sequences are SGHNT and YENEEA. J gave up 6 bases and V 5 bases, and 5 bases lay outside the gene matches. The CDR3 spans 13 residues. The CDR3 is CASSLSGKQTQYF. The CDR3 DNA reads as TGTGCCAGCAGCCTTAGCGGGAAACAGACCCAGTACTTC.

The V and J genes are TRBV27 and TRBJ2-7; 9 nucleotides line up with TRBD1. From germline, CDR1 is MNHEY and CDR2 SMNVEV (reference sequence). The CDR3 consists of 14 residues. Trimming removed 3 bases from V and 5 bases from J; junction bases left unmatched: 5. CDR3 region: CASSFGDRVNEQYF. In DNA form, the CDR3 reads TGTGCCAGCAGTTTTGGGGACAGGGTCAACGAGCAGTACTTC.

The chain carries TRBV5-6 and TRBJ1-2, with D tentatively TRBD1 (6 bases). With 3 bases removed from V and 2 bases from J, the gap between germline ends came to 11 bases. This CDR3 is built from 14 residues. Germline V gene lookup returns CDR1 SGHDT and CDR2 YYEEEE. CDR3 nucleotide sequence: TGTGCCAGCAGCTCTCTAGGACAGAACTATGGCTACACCTTC. This codes for CASSSLGQNYGYTF.

V and J are TRBV18 and TRBJ2-7, with D perhaps matching TRBD1 (5 bases). Trimming removed 3 bases at V and 1 base at J, with 13 bases between. Germline V gene sequence: CDR1 KGHSH, CDR2 LQKENI. The CDR3 contains 15 residues. The CDR3 is CASSPTSGKSYEQYF. The CDR3 DNA follows: TGTGCCAGCTCACCCACCTCAGGGAAATCCTACGAGCAGTACTTC.

The chain has TRBV19 and TRBJ2-2; tentatively, D is TRBD2 (6 bases). Trimming cost V 0 bases and J 5 bases, with 7 bases left between them. The CDR3 extends over 14 amino acids. Germline V gene data show CDR1 as LNHDA and CDR2 as SQIVND (reference sequence). Written as DNA, the CDR3 is TGTGCCAGTAGTATAGAACGGGGGACCGGGGAGCTGTTTTTT. Its translation: CASSIERGTGELFF.

This sequence joins TRBV27 and TRBJ2-1; 7 bases map to TRBD1. The junction had 6 bases not matched to a gene; V was cut back by 5 bases and J by 2 bases. The CDR3 has 15 residues. The germline gives CDR1 MNHEY, CDR2 SMNVEV (reference sequence). The CDR3 sequence is CASSNPGQAYNEQFF. DNA of the CDR3: TGTGCCAGCAGTAACCCCGGACAGGCCTACAATGAGCAGTTCTTC.

The chain links TRBV6-1 to TRBJ1-5; D is ambiguous. The CDR3 is 14 residues long. V lost 0 bases and J 2 bases, leaving 5 bases between the germline ends. Looked up from germline, CDR1 is MNHNS and CDR2 is SASEGT. CDR3 loop: CASSEAQGNQPQHF. CDR3 in DNA: TGTGCCAGCAGTGAAGCGCAGGGCAATCAGCCCCAGCATTTT.

V and J are TRBV27 and TRBJ2-1; D is ambiguous. V shed 5 bases and J shed 5 bases, with 10 bases lying between them. There are 13 residues in the CDR3. The germline gives CDR1 MNHEY, CDR2 SMNVEV (reference sequence). DNA of the CDR3: TGTGCCAGCAGTAGACTCGTAAACAATGAGCAGTTCTTC. It translates to CASSRLVNNEQFF.

The chain combines TRBV13 with TRBJ1-1; tentatively, D is TRBD1 (6 bases). Germline loops: CDR1 PRHDT, CDR2 FYEKMQ (reference sequence). V dropped 0 bases and J dropped 0 bases, with 8 bases sitting between them. This CDR3 comprises 15 residues. The DNA for the CDR3 is TGTGCCAGCAGCTTAGGCGACAGGATGAACACTGAAGCTTTCTTT. Translation gives CASSLGDRMNTEAFF. Full variable domain (rest looked up from reference TRBV13 and TRBJ1-1): AAGVIQSPRHLIKEKRETATLKCYPIPRHDTVYWYQQGPGQDPQFLISFYEKMQSDKGSIPDRFSAQQFSDYHSELNMSSLELGDSALYFCASSLGDRMNTEAFFGQGTRLTVV.

The J gene is TRBJ2-3, the V gene TRBV5-1; possibly TRBD1 for D (5 bases). The germline V gene has CDR1 SGHRS and CDR2 YFSETQ. The CDR3 sequence is 14 residues long. The V gene lost 4 bases and the J gene lost 0 bases, with 9 bases spanning the gap. This CDR3 reads CASSRAGSTDTQYF. The CDR3 nucleotides read TGCGCCAGCAGCCGTGCAGGGAGCACAGATACGCAGTATTTT.

The chain recombines TRBV5-1 with TRBJ2-7; 13 bases line up with TRBD2. The CDR3 runs 16 residues. The trim removed 3 bases at V and 2 bases at J, leaving 5 bases unmatched. Germline CDR1 is SGHRS and CDR2 is YFSETQ. The CDR3 DNA is TGCGCCAGCAGCTGGGTGGGGACTAGCGGGACCTACGAGCAGTACTTC. Translating it yields CASSWVGTSGTYEQYF.

The rearrangement uses TRBV7-6 and TRBJ2-7, with D unresolved. V was clipped by 4 bases and J by 7 bases, with 26 bases between them. Germline V gene data show CDR1 as SGHVS and CDR2 as FNYEAQ. The CDR3 length is 17 residues. CDR3 in DNA: TGTGCCAGCAGCTCGGAACCGGCTAGATCGGCCTTTCAAGAGCAGTACTTC. Translating it yields CASSSEPARSAFQEQYF. The full variable domain, with the rest looked up from reference TRBV7-6 and TRBJ2-7, is GAGVSQSPRYKVTKRGQDVALRCDPISGHVSLYWYRQALGQGPEFLTYFNYEAQQDKSGLPNDRFSAERPEGSISTLTIQRTEQRDSAMYRCASSSEPARSAFQEQYFGPGTRLTVT.

V usage is TRBV2 and J usage is TRBJ2-7, with D tentatively TRBD2 (5 bases). The CDR3 runs to 13 residues. V lost 6 bases, J lost 12 bases, and 21 bases lay in between. CDR1 is SNHLY and CDR2 is FYNNEI in the germline V gene. The CDR3 sequence is CASREHPETNSYF. As DNA, the CDR3 is TGTGCCAGCAGAGAACATCCGGAGACTAACTCGTACTTC.

This sequence joins TRBV2 and TRBJ1-4; 10 nucleotides match TRBD1. With V trimmed by 6 bases and J by 0 bases, 10 bases remained unmatched. Germline CDR1 reads SNHLY; CDR2 reads FYNNEI. This CDR3 has 18 amino acids. The CDR3: CASSGTTGGEATNEKLFF. CDR3 in DNA: TGTGCCAGCAGCGGCACGACAGGGGGCGAGGCAACTAATGAAAAACTGTTTTTT.

The gene calls are TRBV7-2 and TRBJ1-5; 10 bases are a match to TRBD1. The CDR3 loop spans 15 amino acids. Germline assignment: CDR1 SGHTA and CDR2 FQGNSA. V lost 5 bases to trimming and J lost 8 bases; unmatched junction nucleotides: 9. The CDR3 region is CASSSRDRGLEPQHF. The CDR3 DNA reads as TGTGCCAGCAGCAGCCGGGACAGGGGTTTGGAGCCCCAGCATTTT.

On this clone: Other nucleotide sequences from this sample produce the same CDR3. This sequence joins TRBV19 and TRBJ2-5; 16 nucleotides match TRBD2. Trimming cost V 3 bases and J 2 bases; bases outside gene matches: 0. CDR1 is LNHDA and CDR2 is SQIVND in the germline V gene (reference sequence). The CDR3 spans 16 residues. CDR3 sequence reads: CASSMGLAGGQETQYF. The CDR3 coding sequence is TGTGCCAGTAGTATGGGACTAGCGGGAGGGCAAGAGACCCAGTACTTC. The variable domain in full, completed from reference TRBV19 and TRBJ2-5, reads DGGITQSPKYLFRKEGQNVTLSCEQNLNHDAMYWYRQDPGQGLRLIYYSQIVNDFQKGDIAEGYSVSREKKESFPLTVTSAQKNPTAFYLCASSMGLAGGQETQYFGPGTRLLVL.